The sequence of this T cell receptor beta chain was determined in a study of T cells in Graves' hyperthyroidism and ophthalmopathy. Amplified TCR beta CDR3 regions derived from RNA transcripts. First-round RT-PCR of the TCR CDR3 relied on the HTBI primer set. TCRdb passed the multiplex PCR reads through MiXCR, listing each CDR3 protein once. The sample includes 700,000 to 850,000 distinct CDR3 sequences, about 35% of them seen just once. This CDR3 comprises 13 residues. Per germline, CDR1 SNHLY and CDR2 FYNNEI. Trimming took off 6 bases at V and 6 bases at J, with 14 bases between the two ends. At least ten counts were recorded for this clonotype.

The source is a woman aged 40 to 55 with Graves' hyperthyroidism. V usage is TRBV2 and J usage is TRBJ1-2; D not resolved. Sequences were obtained from blood. The CDR3 spells CASRTGYGDGYTF. The CDR3 DNA reads TGTGCCAGCAGGACCGGGTATGGGGATGGCTACACCTTC.